This TCR beta chain was sequenced during a study of T cell responses to AZD1222 COVID-19 vaccine. CDR1 and CDR2 (germline): SGHRS, YFSETQ. The CDR3 is 14 residues long. The V end lost 4 bases, the J end lost 4 bases, and 12 bases lay between the germline ends. Comments on this clone: Its specificity is not known.

TCRdb keeps only in-frame clones here, not all; method: immunoSEQ multiplex PCR. The sample has approximately 130,000 clones, 80% to 90% seen once. Notes on the study in general: Repertoires were obtained solely post-peak T cell response. Donors skewed white British and female; clonal diversity was possibly underestimated.

The source was peripheral blood, collected on day 0 of AZD1222 vaccination. The chain links TRBV5-1 to TRBJ1-5, with D unclear. The source of this sequence is an adult in good health. CDR3 coding DNA: TGCGCCAGCAGCCCGGGGTCTAATAATCAGCCCCAGCATTTT. Its translation is CASSPGSNNQPQHF.